The 27 T cell receptor beta chains below come from one sample, sequenced in a study of blood T cell repertoires in COVID-19. Data came from immunoSEQ multiplex PCR; TCRdb stores just in-frame clones and leaves some out. The table lists about 44,000 clones, more than 70% of them singletons, with around 4.2% in the top ten. Input material: peripheral blood. These receptors were obtained from a woman between 70 and 85 years old with acute or convalescent COVID-19.

The chain uses TRBV29-1 and TRBJ2-7; 8 positions match TRBD1. CDR1 and CDR2 (germline): SQVTM, ANQGSEA. This CDR3 comprises 13 residues. V shed 7 bases, J shed 5 bases, and the junction held 10 bases outside the gene matches. The CDR3 bases are TGCAGCGCCGAGGGGCAGGGGGCTAACGAGCAGTACTTC. This codes for CSAEGQGANEQYF.

The CDR3 sequence is CASSRLMTALNTEAFF. CDR3 sequence (DNA): TGTGCCAGCAGCCGATTGATGACAGCCCTGAACACTGAAGCTTTCTTT. The rearrangement uses TRBV14 and TRBJ1-1; D may be TRBD1 (5 bases). V dropped 4 bases and J dropped 0 bases, with 15 bases sitting between them. This CDR3 comprises 16 residues. Per the germline V gene, CDR1 is SGHDN and CDR2 is FVKESK.

The V and J genes are TRBV19 and TRBJ1-1; unclear D gene. CDR3 size: 13 residues. Trimming removed 8 bases from V and 1 base from J, with 11 bases in between. Germline V gene data show CDR1 as LNHDA and CDR2 as SQIVND (reference sequence). CDR3 coding DNA: TGTGCCAGTTGTCATCAGGAGAACACTGAAGCTTTCTTT. It specifies CASCHQENTEAFF.

The V gene is TRBV11-2, the J gene TRBJ2-7; 13 bases match TRBD2. CDR3 length equals 15 residues. Germline CDR1 reads SGHAT; CDR2 reads FQNNGV. Trimming at V came to 5 bases and at J to 5 bases, leaving 6 bases not matched to a gene. CDR3: CASSGRTSGSDEQYF. The CDR3 region has the DNA TGTGCCAGCAGCGGTCGGACTAGCGGGAGTGACGAGCAGTACTTC.

V gene TRBV4-1 combines with J gene TRBJ2-2, with D possibly TRBD2 on 5 matching bases. Germline assignment: CDR1 MGHRA and CDR2 YSYEKL. The V and J ends lost 3 bases and 7 bases respectively, with 15 bases between them. This CDR3 has 15 amino acids. CDR3 DNA sequence: TGCGCCAGCAGCCAGCGGCCCCTCGGGGACGGGGAGCTGTTTTTT. Encoded protein: CASSQRPLGDGELFF.

V usage is TRBV27 and J usage is TRBJ1-2; possible D gene TRBD1, 6 bases. V lost 5 bases and J lost 2, with 18 bases in between. The CDR3 runs 16 residues. CDR1 MNHEY and CDR2 SMNVEV come from the germline V gene (reference sequence). CDR3 in amino acids: CASSPTGTRVNYGYTF. Written as DNA, the CDR3 is TGTGCCAGCAGTCCTACCGGGACAAGGGTCAACTATGGCTACACCTTC.

The rearrangement links TRBV18 to TRBJ2-1; 11 nucleotides line up with TRBD2. Germline CDR1 and CDR2: KGHSH and LQKENI. J was trimmed by 2 bases and V by 3 bases; bases with no gene match: 3. This CDR3 has 16 amino acids. The DNA of the CDR3 is TGTGCCAGCTCACCCGGGACTAGCGGCCCCTACAATGAGCAGTTCTTC. Protein product: CASSPGTSGPYNEQFF. The entire variable domain, with the rest obtained from reference TRBV18 and TRBJ2-1, is as follows: NAGVMQNPRHLVRRRGQEARLRCSPMKGHSHVYWYRQLPEEGLKFMVYLQKENIIDESGMPKERFSAEFPKEGPSILRIQQVVRGDSAAYFCASSPGTSGPYNEQFFGPGTRLTVL.

The chain couples TRBV7-6 to TRBJ2-3; 9 bases fit TRBD2. Germline CDR1 SGHVS, CDR2 FNYEAQ. This CDR3 contains 14 residues. V shed 1 base, J shed 7 bases, and the junction held 3 bases outside the gene matches. The CDR3 sequence: CASSLEAGGHTQYF. The CDR3 DNA is TGTGCCAGCAGCTTAGAGGCGGGAGGGCATACGCAGTATTTT.

The chain joins TRBV27 to TRBJ2-3, with D possibly matching TRBD2 (6 bases). There are 17 residues in the CDR3. V lost 6 bases and J 4 bases, leaving 23 bases between the germline ends. The V gene's germline CDR1 is MNHEY and CDR2 SMNVEV (reference sequence). The CDR3 DNA sequence: TGTGCCAGCAGCCCCACCCTCGGGGGAGCTGACGCAGATACGCAGTATTTT. It codes for CASSPTLGGADADTQYF.

This clone was counted once. V and J are TRBV11-2 and TRBJ2-3; 8 bases match TRBD1. This CDR3 comprises 18 residues. The germline CDR1 and CDR2 sequences are SGHAT and FQNNGV. Trimming removed 1 base from V and 3 bases from J; junction bases left unmatched: 12. The CDR3 DNA sequence: TGTGCCAGCAGCTTAGGACGAGGACAGGGAGTTTTGACAGATACGCAGTATTTT. Its translation: CASSLGRGQGVLTDTQYF.

The chain uses TRBV2 and TRBJ2-3; 8 bases match TRBD2. The CDR3 length is 15 residues. Germline CDR1 reads SNHLY; CDR2 reads FYNNEI. V lost 4 bases to trimming and J lost 2 bases; unmatched junction nucleotides: 5. This chain's CDR3 is CASSGLASYTDTQYF. The DNA of the CDR3 is TGTGCCAGCAGTGGACTAGCGTCATACACAGATACGCAGTATTTT. The full variable domain, its missing parts supplied by reference TRBV2 and TRBJ2-3, is EPEVTQTPSHQVTQMGQEVILRCVPISNHLYFYWYRQILGQKVEFLVSFYNNEISEKSEIFDDQFSVERPDGSNFTLKIRSTKLEDSAMYFCASSGLASYTDTQYFGPGTRLTVL.

The V gene is TRBV30, the J gene TRBJ2-7; 11 bases map to TRBD1. This CDR3 is 14 amino acids long. After removal of 3 bases from V and 2 bases from J, the junction contained 3 bases not matched to a gene. The germline V gene has CDR1 GTSNPN and CDR2 SVGIG (reference sequence). The CDR3 is CAWSGQGATYEQYF. The CDR3 DNA reads as TGTGCCTGGAGCGGACAGGGGGCCACCTACGAGCAGTACTTC. Filled out from reference TRBV30 and TRBJ2-7, the complete variable domain reads SQTIHQWPATLVQPVGSPLSLECTVEGTSNPNLYWYRQAAGRGLQLLFYSVGIGQISSEVPQNLSASRPQDRQFILSSKKLLLSDSGFYLCAWSGQGATYEQYFGPGTRLTVT.

This sequence joins TRBV5-1 and TRBJ2-5; TRBD1 agrees at 7 bases. This CDR3 spans 13 amino acids. Germline lookup yields CDR1 SGHRS and CDR2 YFSETQ. Trimming at V came to 2 bases and at J to 3 bases, leaving 1 base not matched to a gene. The CDR3 DNA sequence: TGCGCCAGCAGCTTCCAGGGGGAAGAGACCCAGTACTTC. This translates into CASSFQGEETQYF.

CDR3 residues: CASSIQTGMANYGYTF. The DNA for the CDR3 is TGCGCCAGCAGCATACAGACAGGGATGGCTAACTATGGCTACACCTTC. The chain is built from TRBV5-1 and TRBJ1-2, with 7 bases matching TRBD1. This CDR3 spans 16 amino acids. J gave up 0 bases and V 4 bases, and 9 bases lay outside the gene matches. The germline CDR1 and CDR2 sequences are SGHRS and YFSETQ.

The V call is TRBV2, the J call TRBJ2-1; unclear D gene. The CDR3 runs 14 residues. Germline V gives CDR1 SNHLY, CDR2 FYNNEI. V shed 6 bases and J shed 4 bases, with 13 bases lying between them. This CDR3 reads CASSASTNYNEQFF. CDR3 nucleotides: TGTGCCAGCAGCGCCTCGACAAATTACAATGAGCAGTTCTTC.

J is TRBJ2-7 and V is TRBV11-2, with no clear D. Germline V gene lookup returns CDR1 SGHAT and CDR2 FQNNGV. Trimming took off 0 bases at V and 4 bases at J, with 4 bases between the two ends. The CDR3 has 12 amino acids. CDR3 DNA: TGTGCCAGCAGCTTAGACCCGTACGAGCAGTACTTC. The encoded protein is CASSLDPYEQYF.

The V and J genes are TRBV9 and TRBJ2-5; D is perhaps TRBD2 (5 bases). Per the germline V gene, CDR1 is SGDLS and CDR2 is YYNGEE. V lost 0 bases, J lost 0 bases, and 15 bases lay in between. The CDR3 has 17 amino acids. The CDR3 reads CASSVGLLSGYQETQYF. The CDR3, as DNA: TGTGCCAGCAGCGTAGGATTACTAAGCGGCTACCAAGAGACCCAGTACTTC.

This clone showed up just a few times. The rearrangement uses TRBV18 and TRBJ2-7; maybe TRBD1 (5 bases). Trimming pared 0 bases from V and 1 base from J, leaving 13 bases between. CDR3 length equals 16 residues. CDR1 and CDR2 (germline): KGHSH, LQKENI. In DNA form, the CDR3 reads TGTGCCAGCTCACCACCGTTGGCAGGGCCGTCCTACGAGCAGTACTTC. It translates to CASSPPLAGPSYEQYF.

The V and J genes are TRBV27 and TRBJ2-7; 8 bases agree with TRBD2. Per the germline V gene, CDR1 is MNHEY and CDR2 is SMNVEV (reference sequence). Trimming removed 1 base from V and 7 bases from J; junction bases left unmatched: 15. The CDR3 extends over 17 amino acids. This CDR3 is CASSLFSGTPSVGEQYF. DNA of the CDR3: TGTGCCAGCAGTTTATTTAGCGGGACACCATCGGTTGGAGAGCAGTACTTC.

The rearrangement joins TRBV6-6 to TRBJ2-2, with a weak D call TRBD1 (5 bases). Germline CDR1 MNHNY, CDR2 SVGAGI (reference sequence). V lost 5 bases and J lost 1, with 17 bases in between. The CDR3 is made up of 17 amino acids. The CDR3 region has the DNA TGTGCCAGCAGTCTCTTCCAGGGAAGGGTGAACACCGGGGAGCTGTTTTTT. It codes for CASSLFQGRVNTGELFF.

V and J are TRBV5-4 and TRBJ2-7, with 10 bases aligning to TRBD2. In germline, CDR1 is SGHNT, CDR2 YYREEE (reference sequence). Losses at the gene ends were 2 bases for V and 7 bases for J; bases not matched to a gene: 9. CDR3 length: 15 amino acids. The CDR3 is CASSLGLAGDREQYF. The CDR3 DNA is TGTGCCAGCAGCTTAGGGCTAGCGGGAGATAGGGAGCAGTACTTC.

This clone came up once. The gene calls are TRBV7-9 and TRBJ2-3; the match to TRBD2 covers 9 bases. With V trimmed by 4 bases and J by 4 bases, 12 bases remained unmatched. In germline, CDR1 is SEHNR, CDR2 FQNEAQ (reference sequence). This CDR3 has 17 residues. CDR3 nucleotides: TGTGCCAGCAGCTCATTCGGCGGGGGGGATATCGCAGATACGCAGTATTTT. It specifies CASSSFGGGDIADTQYF.

This chain uses TRBV5-5 with TRBJ1-1, with 7 bases fitting TRBD1. The CDR3 runs to 13 residues. Germline CDR1 SGHKS, CDR2 YYEKEE (reference sequence). V lost 1 base, J lost 6 bases, and 3 bases stayed unmatched. For the CDR3, the DNA is TGTGCCAGCAGCTTGCAGGGGGTGCCTGAAGCTTTCTTT. Its protein product is CASSLQGVPEAFF.

This chain connects TRBV6-5 to TRBJ2-7; TRBD2 might be the D (5 bases). V lost 0 bases to trimming and J lost 3 bases, with 15 bases between them. This CDR3 has 16 amino acids. Germline V gene data show CDR1 as MNHEY and CDR2 as SVGAGI. The CDR3 protein is CASSYSRVRDFYEQYF. The CDR3 coding sequence is TGTGCCAGCAGTTACTCACGGGTGAGGGATTTCTACGAGCAGTACTTC.

J is TRBJ1-2 and V is TRBV19, with D uncertain. The CDR3 covers 13 residues. V shed 5 bases and J shed 7 bases, with 14 bases lying between them. Germline lookup yields CDR1 LNHDA and CDR2 SQIVND (reference sequence). The CDR3 region has the DNA TGTGCCAGTAGTTCCGGGGTTAACGGTGGCTACACCTTC. This gives the protein CASSSGVNGGYTF.

J is TRBJ2-7 and V is TRBV11-3; TRBD1 matches at 10 bases. Per germline, CDR1 SGHNT and CDR2 YENEEA. The CDR3 consists of 15 residues. The J segment lost 3 bases and the V segment lost 2 bases, leaving 4 bases of the junction unmatched. DNA for the CDR3: TGTGCCAGCAGCTTATTTAGGGACAGGGGCTACGAGCAGTACTTC. Its translation is CASSLFRDRGYEQYF. Using reference TRBV11-3 and TRBJ2-7 for the parts outside the CDR3, the full variable domain is EAGVVQSPRYKIIEKKQPVAFWCNPISGHNTLYWYLQNLGQGPELLIRYENEEAVDDSQLPKDRFSAERLKGVDSTLKIQPAELGDSAVYLCASSLFRDRGYEQYFGPGTRLTVT.

V and J are TRBV2 and TRBJ2-2; no reliable D call. The V end was cut by 4 bases, the J end by 2 bases, with 5 bases between. The CDR3 has 13 residues. In germline, CDR1 is SNHLY, CDR2 FYNNEI. CDR3 sequence (DNA): TGTGCCAGCAGTGGGGCAAACACCGGGGAGCTGTTTTTT. Its protein product is CASSGANTGELFF.